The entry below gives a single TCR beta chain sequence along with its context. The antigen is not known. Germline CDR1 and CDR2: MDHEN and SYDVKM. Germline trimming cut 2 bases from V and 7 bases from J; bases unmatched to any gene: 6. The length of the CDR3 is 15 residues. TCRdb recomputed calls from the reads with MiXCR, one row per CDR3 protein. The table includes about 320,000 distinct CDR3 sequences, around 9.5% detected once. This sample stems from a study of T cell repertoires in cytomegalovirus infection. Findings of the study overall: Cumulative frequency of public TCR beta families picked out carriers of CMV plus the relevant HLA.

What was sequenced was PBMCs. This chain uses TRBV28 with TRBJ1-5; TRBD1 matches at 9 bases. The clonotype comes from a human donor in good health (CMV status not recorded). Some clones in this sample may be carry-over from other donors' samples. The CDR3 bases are TGTGCCAGCAGTTTAAGACAGGGGGGCAGGCAGCCCCAGCATTTT. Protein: CASSLRQGGRQPQHF.